The clone carrying this T cell receptor (beta chain) was seen a few times. Trimming cost V 3 bases and J 8 bases; bases outside gene matches: 6. Germline V lookup: CDR1 SNHLY, CDR2 FYNNEI. The CDR3 is 15 residues long. This entry belongs to a study of beta chain features in type 1 diabetes. The investigators reverse transcribed all of the isolated RNA, so they sequenced expressed TCRB transcripts. Profiling relied on immunoSEQ multiplex PCR, and the TCRdb table lists in-frame clones only, not all of them. The table lists about 230,000 clones, 9% to 10% of them singletons. This TCR derives from a woman under 30 in good health. Source material: naive CD4+ T cells from blood. This sequence joins TRBV2 and TRBJ2-1; 11 bases line up with TRBD2. The CDR3 bases are TGTGCCAGCAGTGAGTCTAGCGGGAGGATGTATGAGCAGTTCTTC. This codes for CASSESSGRMYEQFF.